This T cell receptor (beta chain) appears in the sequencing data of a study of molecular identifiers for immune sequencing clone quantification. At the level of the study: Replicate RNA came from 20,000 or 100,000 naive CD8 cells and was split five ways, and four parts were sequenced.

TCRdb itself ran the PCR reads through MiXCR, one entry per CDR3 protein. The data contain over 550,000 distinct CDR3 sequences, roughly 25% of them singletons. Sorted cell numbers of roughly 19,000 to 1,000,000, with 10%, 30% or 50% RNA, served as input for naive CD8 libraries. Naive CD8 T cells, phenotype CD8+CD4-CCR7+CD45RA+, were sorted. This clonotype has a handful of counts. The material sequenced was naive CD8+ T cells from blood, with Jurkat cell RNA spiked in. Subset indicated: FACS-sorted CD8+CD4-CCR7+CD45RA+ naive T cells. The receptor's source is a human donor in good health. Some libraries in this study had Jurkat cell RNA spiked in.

Here the CDR3 reads CASSRSLAGAYNEQFF. Here the CDR3 DNA reads TGCGCCAGCAGCCGTAGCCTAGCGGGAGCTTACAATGAGCAGTTCTTC. V usage is TRBV4-1 and J usage is TRBJ2-1; 10 nucleotides match TRBD2. There are 16 residues in the CDR3. Germline loops: CDR1 MGHRA, CDR2 YSYEKL. With 4 bases clipped from V and 4 bases from J, the junction kept 7 bases outside the gene matches.